Listed here are 25 T cell receptor beta chains from one sample, sequenced in a study of blood T cells in healthy people across ages. It was with a sample-barcoded 5' primer and a J-beta primer mix that a second PCR of roughly 6 to 12 cycles was run. TCRdb fed the 5' RACE reads into MiXCR, producing one record per CDR3 protein. The top ten clones hold approximately 17% of a sample with about 1,000,000 distinct CDR3 sequences, 45% of them seen once. The sample taken for sequencing was blood. Source of these receptors: a woman between 55 and 75 years old in good health.

This clonotype was found a few times. This chain connects TRBV6-6 to TRBJ2-3, with no clear D. Looked up from germline, CDR1 is MNHNY and CDR2 is SVGAGI (reference sequence). This CDR3 has 14 amino acids. Trimming left V 3 bases short and J 0 bases short, with 7 bases between. For the CDR3, the DNA is TGTGCCAGCAGTTATTCGCTTAGCACAGATACGCAGTATTTT. Encoded protein: CASSYSLSTDTQYF.

The rearrangement uses TRBV6-5 and TRBJ2-1; 16 nucleotides align to TRBD2. The CDR3 is made up of 18 amino acids. Germline V gene data show CDR1 as MNHEY and CDR2 as SVGAGI. V was clipped by 4 bases and J by 4 bases; unmatched bases: 7. The CDR3 nucleotides read TGTGCCAGCAGTTCGGGACTAGCGGGAGGGGTTTCTTACAATGAGCAGTTCTTC. The encoded protein is CASSSGLAGGVSYNEQFF.

This clonotype was picked up a small number of times. The chain combines TRBV12-3 or TRBV12-4 with TRBJ2-5; D may be TRBD2 (6 bases). Trimming pared 4 bases from V and 12 bases from J, leaving 18 bases between. CDR3 length: 13 amino acids. The CDR3 loop reads CASSYSGAIREYF. The CDR3, as DNA: TGTGCCAGCAGTTATAGCGGAGCCATCCGGGAGTACTTC.

As concerns this clonotype: A much more abundant neighbour one base away suggests this may be a read error. V and J are TRBV7-6 and TRBJ2-7; no clear D gene. The end of the DNA is better explained by TRBJ2-4, so the J call may be wrong. This CDR3 has 17 residues. The V gene's germline CDR1 is SGHVS and CDR2 FNYEAQ. CDR3 bases: TGTGCCAGCAGCCCCTGGGATGGTGACGGAGCCAAAAGCATTCAGTACTTC. Amino acid sequence: CASSPWDGDGAKSIQYF.

The chain links TRBV5-1 to TRBJ2-1; the match to TRBD2 covers 7 bases. Germline-derived CDR1 and CDR2 are SGHRS and YFSETQ. With 1 base clipped from V and 5 bases from J, the junction kept 6 bases outside the gene matches. The CDR3 contains 15 residues. The CDR3 region has the DNA TGCGCCAGCAGCTTGATTAGCGGGTTTAACAATGAGCAGTTCTTC. Protein: CASSLISGFNNEQFF.

This chain links TRBV14 with TRBJ2-2, with D perhaps TRBD1 or TRBD2 (6 bases each). Germline CDR1 SGHDN, CDR2 FVKESK. V was clipped by 0 bases and J by 5 bases, with 28 bases between them. The CDR3 loop spans 21 amino acids. CDR3 region: CASSQDSRPPTGTRETGELFF. The CDR3 coding sequence is TGTGCCAGCAGCCAAGATTCCCGCCCACCGACCGGGACACGGGAGACCGGGGAGCTGTTTTTT.

J is TRBJ2-7 and V is TRBV11-2; D is uncertain. The CDR3 runs to 13 residues. With 6 bases removed from V and 7 bases from J, the gap between germline ends came to 16 bases. Germline V gene sequence: CDR1 SGHAT, CDR2 FQNNGV. DNA of the CDR3: TGTGCCAGCAGTCCAAATGTCCTCAATGAGCAGTACTTC. This codes for CASSPNVLNEQYF.

The V and J genes are TRBV20-1 and TRBJ2-3; 7 bases map to TRBD2. The CDR3 is 16 amino acids. Trimming cost V 1 base and J 1 base; bases outside gene matches: 8. Germline CDR1 and CDR2: DFQATT and SNEGSKA (reference sequence). The CDR3 coding sequence is TGCAGTGCTAGAGTCTTGGCTAGCGGACGCACAGATACGCAGTATTTT. As protein: CSARVLASGRTDTQYF.

This chain uses TRBV4-1 with TRBJ2-1; the D gene is possibly TRBD2 (5 bases). The CDR3 extends over 14 amino acids. V gave up 0 bases and J gave up 8 bases, with 11 bases separating them. Germline CDR1 MGHRA, CDR2 YSYEKL. For the CDR3, the DNA is TGCGCCAGCAGCCAAGACCGGGGTCGGGATGAGCAGTTCTTC. It specifies CASSQDRGRDEQFF.

On this clonotype: One end of the junction does not line up with germline, which may come from a read error. The chain carries TRBV27 and TRBJ2-3; TRBD1 might be the D (5 bases). Germline V gene data show CDR1 as MNHEY and CDR2 as SMNVEV (reference sequence). This CDR3 is built from 14 residues. CDR3 sequence (DNA): TGTGCCAGCAGTTTATCGGGTATCACAGGTACGCAGTATTTT. It codes for CASSLSGITGTQYF.

The V gene is TRBV19, the J gene TRBJ2-1; D might be TRBD2 (7 bases). The CDR3 spans 16 residues. The V gene lost 2 bases and the J gene lost 1 base, with 12 bases spanning the gap. Germline V lookup: CDR1 LNHDA, CDR2 SQIVND (reference sequence). As DNA, the CDR3 is TGTGCCAGTAGTATACCCGGGGGGCATTCCTACAATGAGCAGTTCTTC. This translates into CASSIPGGHSYNEQFF.

This clonotype came up once. The CDR3 loop is CASSGTSGGASPRQYF. CDR3 in DNA: TGTGCCAGCAGTGGGACTAGCGGAGGCGCATCCCCCCGGCAGTACTTC. J is TRBJ2-5 and V is TRBV6-1; 10 bases agree with TRBD2. Unmatched junction bases numbered 16, after V lost 4 bases and J lost 11 bases. The CDR3 is 16 residues long. Germline V gives CDR1 MNHNS, CDR2 SASEGT.

The J gene is TRBJ2-3, the V gene TRBV20-1, with TRBD2 identical over 8 bases. CDR1 is DFQATT, CDR2 SNEGSKA, per germline (reference sequence). The trim removed 1 base at V and 3 bases at J, leaving 6 bases unmatched. The CDR3 consists of 15 residues. The CDR3 sequence is CSARVPSGRTDTQYF. As DNA, the CDR3 is TGCAGTGCTAGAGTACCCAGCGGGAGAACAGATACGCAGTATTTT.

Here the CDR3 reads CASSQGLRHQPQHF. Here the CDR3 DNA reads TGTGCCAGCAGCCAAGGTCTGCGACATCAGCCCCAGCATTTT. This chain connects TRBV3-1 to TRBJ1-5; D is unresolved. The CDR3 sequence is 14 residues long. V lost 1 base and J lost 5, with 9 bases in between. Germline V gene lookup returns CDR1 LGHDT and CDR2 YNNKEL (reference sequence).

V is TRBV5-1 and J is TRBJ2-7; 7 bases map to TRBD1. With 1 base clipped from V and 2 bases from J, the junction kept 6 bases outside the gene matches. Germline V gives CDR1 SGHRS, CDR2 YFSETQ. The CDR3 length is 15 residues. The CDR3 reads CASSLWGQGAYEQYF. As DNA, the CDR3 is TGCGCCAGCAGCTTGTGGGGGCAGGGGGCCTACGAGCAGTACTTC.

Only a few counts were recorded for this clonotype. V usage is TRBV5-1 and J usage is TRBJ1-1, with unresolved D. This CDR3 spans 12 amino acids. V lost 0 bases, J lost 7 bases, and 7 bases lay in between. Germline V gene sequence: CDR1 SGHRS, CDR2 YFSETQ. DNA of the CDR3: TGCGCCAGCAGCTTGGCCGGCTTTGAAGCTTTCTTT. This gives the protein CASSLAGFEAFF. The full variable domain, in which reference TRBV5-1 and TRBJ1-1 provide the parts outside the CDR3, is KAGVTQTPRYLIKTRGQQVTLSCSPISGHRSVSWYQQTPGQGLQFLFEYFSETQRNKGNFPGRFSGRQFSNSRSEMNVSTLELGDSALYLCASSLAGFEAFFGQGTRLTVV.

This clonotype was detected once. This chain uses TRBV6-2 or TRBV6-3 with TRBJ2-5, with D tentatively TRBD2 (5 bases). Gene TRBJ2-7 matches the end of the DNA better, so the J call may be wrong. This CDR3 is built from 14 residues. CDR1 is MNHEY and CDR2 is SVGEGT in the germline V gene. In DNA, the CDR3 is TGTGCCAGCAGTTCCGCGGGTAGCTACCACGAGCAGTACTTC. It codes for CASSSAGSYHEQYF.

The rearrangement links TRBV6-4 to TRBJ2-4; D is unclear. CDR1 is MRHNA, CDR2 SNTAGT, per germline. The CDR3 runs 18 residues. The germline V and J ends were trimmed by 2 bases and 0 bases, with 17 bases remaining between them. For the CDR3, the DNA is TGTGCCAGCAGTGACCCTAGGAGAATAACTGGAGCCAAAAACATTCAGTACTTC. This gives the protein CASSDPRRITGAKNIQYF.

J is TRBJ2-2 and V is TRBV7-9, with 9 bases lining up with TRBD1. Trimming cost V 6 bases and J 6 bases; bases outside gene matches: 11. Per germline, CDR1 SEHNR and CDR2 FQNEAQ (reference sequence). CDR3 length: 16 amino acids. CDR3: CASRPPFGQGSGELFF. CDR3 coding DNA: TGTGCCAGCAGACCACCCTTTGGACAGGGGTCCGGGGAGCTGTTTTTT. The complete variable domain, with remaining parts taken from reference TRBV7-9 and TRBJ2-2, reads DTGVSQNPRHKITKRGQNVTFRCDPISEHNRLYWYRQTLGQGPEFLTYFQNEAQLEKSRLLSDRFSAERPKGSFSTLEIQRTEQGDSAMYLCASRPPFGQGSGELFFGEGSRLTVL.

This clonotype showed up just a few times. This rearrangement joins TRBV6-6 to TRBJ2-5; a weak D match, TRBD1 (6 bases). Germline V CDR1 and CDR2: MNHNY, SVGAGI (reference sequence). Trimming stripped 2 bases from V and 5 bases from J, with 9 bases between. This CDR3 has 13 amino acids. Written as DNA, the CDR3 is TGTGCCAGCAGTTACCGGACAGCGGAGACCCAGTACTTC. The encoded protein is CASSYRTAETQYF.

The CDR3 nucleotides are TGTGCCAGCAGGGCAGGTTCTGTAGGATCCCAAGAGACCCAGTACTTC. Translated, it gives CASRAGSVGSQETQYF. This chain uses TRBV2 with TRBJ2-5; D is ambiguous. Trimming took off 6 bases at V and 1 base at J, with 18 bases between the two ends. The germline V gene has CDR1 SNHLY and CDR2 FYNNEI. The CDR3 spans 16 residues.

The chain uses TRBV28 and TRBJ2-3; D could derive from TRBD1 or TRBD2 (5 bases each). The CDR3 runs to 15 residues. V was pared by 4 bases and J by 4 bases, with 15 bases between. Germline V gives CDR1 MDHEN, CDR2 SYDVKM. The CDR3 DNA is TGTGCCAGCAGTTCAGCAAACGGGGCGGCAGATACGCAGTATTTT. The encoded protein is CASSSANGAADTQYF.

V usage is TRBV24-1 and J usage is TRBJ2-5; 8 nucleotides align to TRBD2. The V segment lost 7 bases and the J segment 11 bases; nucleotides outside the gene matches: 14. The V gene's germline CDR1 is KGHDR and CDR2 SFDVKD. The CDR3 loop spans 14 amino acids. Here the CDR3 DNA reads TGTGCCACCAGGAAGCGGGAGCCCTACGATGAGCAGTACTTC. Encoded protein: CATRKREPYDEQYF.

This clonotype turned up a few times. The rearrangement joins TRBV20-1 to TRBJ2-1; D is undetermined. This CDR3 spans 14 amino acids. V dropped 3 bases and J dropped 9 bases, with 18 bases sitting between them. Germline V lookup: CDR1 DFQATT, CDR2 SNEGSKA (reference sequence). CDR3 sequence (DNA): TGCAGTGCTAGGTCGCTAGGTCATGTGGGTGAGCAGTTCTTC. Encoded protein: CSARSLGHVGEQFF.

A few counts support this clonotype. The chain is built from TRBV10-3 and TRBJ1-4; D gene ambiguous. V lost 7 bases and J 4 bases, leaving 10 bases between the germline ends. Germline CDR1 ENHRY, CDR2 SYGVKD. This CDR3 contains 13 residues. CDR3 sequence reads: CAIKQNNNEKLFF. The CDR3 region has the DNA TGTGCCATCAAGCAGAATAATAATGAAAAACTGTTTTTT.